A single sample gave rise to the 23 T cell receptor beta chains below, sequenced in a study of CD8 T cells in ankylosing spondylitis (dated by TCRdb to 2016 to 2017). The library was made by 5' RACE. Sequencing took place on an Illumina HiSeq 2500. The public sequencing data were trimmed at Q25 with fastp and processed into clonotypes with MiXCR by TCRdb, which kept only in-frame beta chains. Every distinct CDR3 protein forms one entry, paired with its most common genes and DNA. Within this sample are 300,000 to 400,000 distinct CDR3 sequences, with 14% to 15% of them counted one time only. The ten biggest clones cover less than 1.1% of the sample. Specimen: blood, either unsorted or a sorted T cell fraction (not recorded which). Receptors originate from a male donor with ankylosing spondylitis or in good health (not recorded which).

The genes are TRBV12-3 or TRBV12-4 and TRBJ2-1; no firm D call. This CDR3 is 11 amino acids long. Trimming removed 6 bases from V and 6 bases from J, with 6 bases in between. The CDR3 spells CASRGPNEQFF. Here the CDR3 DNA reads TGTGCCAGCAGGGGCCCCAATGAGCAGTTCTTC.

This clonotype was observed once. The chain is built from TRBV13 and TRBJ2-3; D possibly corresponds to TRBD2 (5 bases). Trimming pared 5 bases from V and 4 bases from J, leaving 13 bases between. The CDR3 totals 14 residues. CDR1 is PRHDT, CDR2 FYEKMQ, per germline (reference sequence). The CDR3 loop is CASSPLFSADTQYF. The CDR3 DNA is TGTGCCAGCAGCCCCCTGTTTAGCGCAGATACGCAGTATTTT.

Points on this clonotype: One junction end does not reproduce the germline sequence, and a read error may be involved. CDR3 sequence (DNA): TGCAGAGTTGAATTGGCGGCTCTAGCCAAAAACATTCAGTACTTC. Translating it yields CRVELAALAKNIQYF. This chain connects TRBV29-1 to TRBJ2-4; D is ambiguous. This CDR3 contains 15 residues. Germline-derived CDR1 and CDR2 are SQVTM and ANQGSEA.

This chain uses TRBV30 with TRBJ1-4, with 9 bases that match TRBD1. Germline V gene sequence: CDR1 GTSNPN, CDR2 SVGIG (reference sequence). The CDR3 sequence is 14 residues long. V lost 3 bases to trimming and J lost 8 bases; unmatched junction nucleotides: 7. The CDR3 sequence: CAWRWTGVREKLFF. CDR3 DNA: TGTGCCTGGAGGTGGACAGGGGTGAGAGAAAAACTGTTTTTT.

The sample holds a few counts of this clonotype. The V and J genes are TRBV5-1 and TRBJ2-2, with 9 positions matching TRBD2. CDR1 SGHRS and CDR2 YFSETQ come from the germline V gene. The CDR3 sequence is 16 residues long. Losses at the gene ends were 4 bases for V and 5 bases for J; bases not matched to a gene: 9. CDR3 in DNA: TGCGCCAGCAGCCTTATAGCGGGAGTAGTAACCGGGGAGCTGTTTTTT. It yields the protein CASSLIAGVVTGELFF.

The CDR3 loop reads CASSSGTGFTGELFF. The CDR3 coding sequence is TGTGCCAGCAGCTCCGGGACAGGGTTCACCGGGGAGCTGTTTTTT. The chain combines TRBV5-6 with TRBJ2-2, with 9 nucleotides matching TRBD1. CDR1 is SGHDT, CDR2 YYEEEE, per germline. This CDR3 has 15 amino acids. Losses at the gene ends were 3 bases for V and 4 bases for J; bases not matched to a gene: 4.

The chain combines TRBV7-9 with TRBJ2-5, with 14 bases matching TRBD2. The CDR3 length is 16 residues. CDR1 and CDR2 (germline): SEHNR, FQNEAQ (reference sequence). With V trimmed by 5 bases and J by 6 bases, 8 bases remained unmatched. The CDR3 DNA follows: TGTGCCAGCAGCCCGTGGACTAGCGGGGGGCAACAGACCCAGTACTTC. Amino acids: CASSPWTSGGQQTQYF.

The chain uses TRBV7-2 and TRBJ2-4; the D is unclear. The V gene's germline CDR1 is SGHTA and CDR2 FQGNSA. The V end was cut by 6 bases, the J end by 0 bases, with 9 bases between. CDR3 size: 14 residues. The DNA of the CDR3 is TGTGCCAGCAGTTATACTTTAGCCAAAAACATTCAGTACTTC. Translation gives CASSYTLAKNIQYF.

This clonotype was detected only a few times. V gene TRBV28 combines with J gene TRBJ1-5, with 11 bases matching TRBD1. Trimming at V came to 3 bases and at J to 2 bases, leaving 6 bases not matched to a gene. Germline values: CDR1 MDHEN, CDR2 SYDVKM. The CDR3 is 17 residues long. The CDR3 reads CASSFGQGAPRNQPQHF. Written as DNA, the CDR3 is TGTGCCAGCAGTTTCGGACAGGGGGCGCCCCGCAATCAGCCCCAGCATTTT.

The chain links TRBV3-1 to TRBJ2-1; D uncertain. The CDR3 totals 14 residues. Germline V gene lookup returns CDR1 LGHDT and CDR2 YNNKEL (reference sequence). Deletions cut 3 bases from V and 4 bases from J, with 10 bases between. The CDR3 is CASSQGVLYNEQFF. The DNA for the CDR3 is TGTGCCAGCAGCCAGGGCGTTTTGTACAATGAGCAGTTCTTC.

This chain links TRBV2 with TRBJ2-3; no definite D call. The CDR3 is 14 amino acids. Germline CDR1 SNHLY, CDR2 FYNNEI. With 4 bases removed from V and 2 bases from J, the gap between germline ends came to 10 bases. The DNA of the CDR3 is TGTGCCAGCAGTGGTGTCTTCATCACAGATACGCAGTATTTT. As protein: CASSGVFITDTQYF.

The CDR3 loop reads CSARRIDRVGNQPQHF. CDR3 DNA sequence: TGCAGTGCTAGACGGATCGACAGGGTGGGCAATCAGCCCCAGCATTTT. The V gene is TRBV20-1, the J gene TRBJ1-5; 7 positions agree with TRBD1. Trimming cost V 2 bases and J 2 bases; bases outside gene matches: 9. There are 16 residues in the CDR3. The germline V gene has CDR1 DFQATT and CDR2 SNEGSKA (reference sequence).

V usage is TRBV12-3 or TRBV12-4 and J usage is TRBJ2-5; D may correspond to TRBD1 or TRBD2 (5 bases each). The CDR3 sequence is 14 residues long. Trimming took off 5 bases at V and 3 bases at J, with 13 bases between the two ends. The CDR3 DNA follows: TGTGCCAGCAGTCGGGCACTAGGGGAAGAGACCCAGTACTTC. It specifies CASSRALGEETQYF.

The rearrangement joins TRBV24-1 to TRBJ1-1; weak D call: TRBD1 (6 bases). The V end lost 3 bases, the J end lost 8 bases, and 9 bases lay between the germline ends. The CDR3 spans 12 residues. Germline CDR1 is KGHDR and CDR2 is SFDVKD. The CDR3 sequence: CATSDQTGEAFF. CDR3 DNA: TGTGCCACCAGTGATCAGACAGGAGAAGCTTTCTTT.

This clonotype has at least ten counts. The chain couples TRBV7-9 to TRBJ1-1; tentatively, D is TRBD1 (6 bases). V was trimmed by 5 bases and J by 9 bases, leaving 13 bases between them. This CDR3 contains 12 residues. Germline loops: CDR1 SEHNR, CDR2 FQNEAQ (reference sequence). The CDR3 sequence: CASSIPQGQAFF. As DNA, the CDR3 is TGTGCCAGCAGCATACCACAGGGACAAGCTTTCTTT.

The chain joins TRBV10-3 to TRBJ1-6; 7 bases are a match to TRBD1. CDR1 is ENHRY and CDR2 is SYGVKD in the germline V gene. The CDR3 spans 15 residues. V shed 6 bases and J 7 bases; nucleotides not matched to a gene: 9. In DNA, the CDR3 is TGTGCCATCAGATGGACAGGCGAGGACAATTCACCCCTCCACTTT. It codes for CAIRWTGEDNSPLHF.

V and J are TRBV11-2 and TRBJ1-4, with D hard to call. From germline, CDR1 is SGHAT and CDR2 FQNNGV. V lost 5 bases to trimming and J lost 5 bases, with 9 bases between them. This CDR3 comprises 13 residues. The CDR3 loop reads CASSGRVNEKLFF. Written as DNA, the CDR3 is TGTGCCAGCAGCGGGAGGGTGAATGAAAAACTGTTTTTT.

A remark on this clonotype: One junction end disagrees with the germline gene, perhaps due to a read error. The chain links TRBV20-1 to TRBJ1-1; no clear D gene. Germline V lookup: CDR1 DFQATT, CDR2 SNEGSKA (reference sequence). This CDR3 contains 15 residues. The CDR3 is CSASTIGGMNTEAFF. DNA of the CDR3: TGCAGTGCTAGCACGATCGGAGGCATGAATACTGAAGCTTTCTTT.

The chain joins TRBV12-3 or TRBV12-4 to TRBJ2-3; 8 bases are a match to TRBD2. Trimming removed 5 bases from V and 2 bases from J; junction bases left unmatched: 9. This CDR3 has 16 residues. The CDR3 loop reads CASSGPGSGNTDTQYF. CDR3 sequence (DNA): TGTGCCAGCAGTGGCCCGGGTAGCGGGAACACAGATACGCAGTATTTT.

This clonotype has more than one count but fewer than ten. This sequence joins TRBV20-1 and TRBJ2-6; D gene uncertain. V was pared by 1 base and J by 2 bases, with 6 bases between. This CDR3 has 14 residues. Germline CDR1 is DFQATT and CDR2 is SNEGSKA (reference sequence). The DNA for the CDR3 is TGCAGTGCTAGAGCACAGACTGGGGCCAACGTCCTGACTTTC. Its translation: CSARAQTGANVLTF.

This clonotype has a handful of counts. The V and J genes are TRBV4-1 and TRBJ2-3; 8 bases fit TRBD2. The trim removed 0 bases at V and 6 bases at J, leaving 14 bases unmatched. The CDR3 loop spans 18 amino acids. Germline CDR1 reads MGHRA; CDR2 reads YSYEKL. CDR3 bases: TGCGCCAGCAGCCAAGATGGGAAAGGACTAGCTCATTTGGATACGCAGTATTTT. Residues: CASSQDGKGLAHLDTQYF.

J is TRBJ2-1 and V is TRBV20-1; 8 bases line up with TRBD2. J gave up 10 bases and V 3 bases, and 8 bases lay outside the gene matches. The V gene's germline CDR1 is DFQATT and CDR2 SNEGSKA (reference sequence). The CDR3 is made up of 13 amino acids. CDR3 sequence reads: CSASQAGVGEQFF. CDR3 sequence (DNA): TGCAGTGCTAGTCAAGCGGGAGTGGGGGAGCAGTTCTTC.

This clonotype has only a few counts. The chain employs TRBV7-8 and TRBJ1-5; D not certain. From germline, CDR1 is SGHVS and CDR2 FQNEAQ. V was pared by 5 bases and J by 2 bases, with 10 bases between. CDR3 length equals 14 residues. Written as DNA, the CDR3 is TGTGCCAGCAGCCCGCAGGACGGCAATCAGCCCCAGCATTTT. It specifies CASSPQDGNQPQHF. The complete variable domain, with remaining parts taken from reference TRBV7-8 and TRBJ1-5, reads GAGVSQSPRYKVAKRGQDVALRCDPISGHVSLFWYQQALGQGPEFLTYFQNEAQLDKSGLPSDRFFAERPEGSVSTLKIQRTQQEDSAVYLCASSPQDGNQPQHFGDGTRLSIL.